This T cell receptor (beta chain) was documented in a study of OX40 agonist ivuxolimab in advanced cancers. TCRdb's table, derived via immunoSEQ multiplex PCR, lists solely in-frame clones and lacks some. This sample has about 16,000 clones, with about 88% found just once. Patients with a history of autoimmune disease or on systemic immunosuppression were excluded. Of note for this clone: The antigen is undetermined.

Study findings and constraints: Still undetermined is the antigen specificity of the expanded peripheral T cells. In general, CD8+ T cells held more expanded clones than CD4+ did, on average. At 0.1 to 3.0 mg/kg and by week 6, CD4+ and CD8+ T cells in the blood had expanded clonally.

The CDR3 runs 11 residues. V was trimmed by 2 bases and J by 5 bases, leaving 4 bases between them. Germline loops: CDR1 SEHNR, CDR2 FQNEAQ (reference sequence). This sample comprised CD4+ or CD8+ T cells sorted from blood, obtained in a trial of the OX40 agonist ivuxolimab. The chain is built from TRBV7-9 and TRBJ2-7; D gene ambiguous. The receptor was derived from an adult with an advanced solid tumor such as melanoma, head and neck, liver or kidney cancer. The CDR3 nucleotides read TGTGCCAGCAGCTTAAGCGACGAGCAGTACTTC. It specifies CASSLSDEQYF. The whole variable domain, filled in from reference TRBV7-9 and TRBJ2-7, reads DTGVSQNPRHKITKRGQNVTFRCDPISEHNRLYWYRQTLGQGPEFLTYFQNEAQLEKSRLLSDRFSAERPKGSFSTLEIQRTEQGDSAMYLCASSLSDEQYFGPGTRLTVT.